This T cell receptor (beta chain) was sequenced in a study of cytomegalovirus exposure and HLA in healthy donors. Amplification used 60 Vbeta primers and 13 Jbeta primers. Data came from immunoSEQ multiplex PCR; TCRdb stores just in-frame clones and leaves some out. This table holds over 150,000 clones, roughly 80% found once. The CDR3 consists of 14 residues. V lost 5 bases, J lost 4 bases, and 12 bases lay in between. Germline CDR1 and CDR2: SQVTM and ANQGSEA. Sequencing was done on a sample of PBMCs. The rearrangement joins TRBV29-1 to TRBJ2-6; no reliable D call. The receptor was derived from a male donor in good health and CMV-seronegative. CDR3 in amino acids: CSVHGAAGANVLTF. The CDR3 region has the DNA TGCAGCGTTCACGGAGCCGCAGGGGCCAACGTCCTGACTTTC.